Listed below are T cell receptor beta chains from one sample, sequenced in a study of blood T cell repertoires in COVID-19. Profiled with immunoSEQ multiplex PCR; TCRdb holds only in-frame clones, not every one. The sample has about 63,000 clones; about nine tenths are singletons. Sequencing was done on a sample of peripheral blood. The origin of the receptors is a human donor in a cohort sampled during active COVID-19. CDR3s include the opening cysteine and the closing phenylalanine or tryptophan.

v_gene,j_gene,CDR3aa
TRBV2,TRBJ2-1,CASTGTSSYNEQFF
TRBV7-6,TRBJ2-7,CASSTGAGEQYF
TRBV7-7,TRBJ2-1,CASSLAGTSNEQFF
TRBV4-1,TRBJ1-2,CASSLGQGAHGGGYTF
TRBV3-1/TRBV3-2,TRBJ2-1,CASSPRTGSLVLEQFF
TRBV5-1,TRBJ2-1,CASSNRVTLLSSYNEQFF
TRBV18,TRBJ2-7,CASSLGRSREQYF
TRBV29-1,TRBJ2-3,CSVRDRYSTDTQYF
TRBV5-1,TRBJ2-2,CASSHSTSGGNTGELFF
TRBV7-2,TRBJ2-7,CASGSYEQYF
TRBV25-1,TRBJ1-4,CASSVGRGLEKLFF
TRBV19,TRBJ2-7,CASRRNNGGYEQYF
TRBV7-8,TRBJ2-7,CASSLRGHHSYEQYF
TRBV7-3,TRBJ2-7,CASSLTGQAYYEQYF
TRBV7-8,TRBJ2-7,CASSLVDRVYF
TRBV7-2,TRBJ2-7,CASSRRDYEQYF
TRBV19,TRBJ1-1,CASSIAGGIHTEAFF
TRBV27,TRBJ2-5,CASRPHSATRLKTSTQYF
TRBV6-5,TRBJ2-3,CASSSSVTDTQYF
TRBV5-4,TRBJ2-5,CASSKGGVEETQYF